These T cell receptor beta chains were read from a single sample in a study of cytomegalovirus exposure and HLA in healthy donors. This table comes from immunoSEQ multiplex PCR, and its TCRdb copy is limited to in-frame clones, with some not included. The data contain 120,000 to 150,000 clones, roughly 80% of them singletons. Sequencing was performed on PBMCs. The receptors derive from a woman aged 30 to 39 in good health and CMV-seronegative. Both conserved end residues are part of each CDR3. Each record gives: J gene, clone size, V gene, D gene, CDR3 DNA, CDR3 protein. D genes are given only for firm matches. Where a row states a size, it is once, few, many or the class of an expanded clone; other rows omit it.

j_call: TRBJ2-2
clone_size: -
v_call: TRBV30
d_call: TRBD2
cdr3_nt: TGTGCCTGGAGTGTACTAGCGGGGGCCCCCGGGGAGCTGTTTTTT
cdr3_aa: CAWSVLAGAPGELFF

j_call: TRBJ2-7
clone_size: -
v_call: TRBV5-1
d_call: TRBD1
cdr3_nt: TGCGCCAGCAGCTTTGGGACAGGGAAGTACGAGCAGTACTTC
cdr3_aa: CASSFGTGKYEQYF

j_call: TRBJ1-1
clone_size: few
v_call: TRBV7-2
d_call: -
cdr3_nt: TGTGCCAGCAGCCCACAGGGAATTAACACTGAAGCTTTCTTT
cdr3_aa: CASSPQGINTEAFF

j_call: TRBJ2-2
clone_size: -
v_call: TRBV10-2
d_call: -
cdr3_nt: TGCGCCAGCAGTGAGTCTTTTAGTCGTGCCGGGGAGCTGTTTTTT
cdr3_aa: CASSESFSRAGELFF

j_call: TRBJ1-5
clone_size: -
v_call: TRBV6-4
d_call: -
cdr3_nt: TGTGCCAGCAGTAGGGGTCCCCCCCGAAATCAGCCCCAGCATTTT
cdr3_aa: CASSRGPPRNQPQHF

j_call: TRBJ2-3
clone_size: -
v_call: TRBV5-4
d_call: -
cdr3_nt: TGTGCCAGCAGCTGGCCGAACCACGGGACTAGCACAGATACGCAGTATTTT
cdr3_aa: CASSWPNHGTSTDTQYF

j_call: TRBJ1-2
clone_size: -
v_call: TRBV5-4
d_call: -
cdr3_nt: TGTGCCAGCAGCCAGATTTCAGGGGACTATGGCTACACCTTC
cdr3_aa: CASSQISGDYGYTF

j_call: TRBJ1-1
clone_size: -
v_call: TRBV5-1
d_call: TRBD1
cdr3_nt: TGCGCCAGCAGAGAGGGACAGGGGGCCGCTGAAGCTTTCTTT
cdr3_aa: CASREGQGAAEAFF

j_call: TRBJ1-1
clone_size: -
v_call: TRBV5-1
d_call: -
cdr3_nt: TGCGCCAGCAGCTTCGGGGGGCGCGACACTGAAGCTTTCTTT
cdr3_aa: CASSFGGRDTEAFF

j_call: TRBJ1-5
clone_size: -
v_call: TRBV19
d_call: -
cdr3_nt: TGTGCCAGTAGTATGGGAAGGGGCCAGCGGCCCCAGCATTTT
cdr3_aa: CASSMGRGQRPQHF

j_call: TRBJ1-5
clone_size: -
v_call: TRBV18
d_call: -
cdr3_nt: TGTGCCAGCTCACCACTGGGCACCGATCAGCCCCAGCATTTT
cdr3_aa: CASSPLGTDQPQHF

j_call: TRBJ1-1
clone_size: -
v_call: TRBV5-4
d_call: -
cdr3_nt: TGTGCCAGCAGCTTGGACTTCGGTAATGCGGCTTTCTTT
cdr3_aa: CASSLDFGNAAFF

j_call: TRBJ2-7
clone_size: -
v_call: TRBV12-5
d_call: -
cdr3_nt: TGTGCTAGTGGTTTGTCGACAGGGACTAGGGAGCAGTACTTC
cdr3_aa: CASGLSTGTREQYF

j_call: TRBJ1-5
clone_size: -
v_call: TRBV7-9
d_call: -
cdr3_nt: TGTTCCAGCAGTATTGGAGGCCAGCTGAATCAGCCCCAGCATTTT
cdr3_aa: CSSSIGGQLNQPQHF

j_call: TRBJ2-7
clone_size: -
v_call: TRBV7-2
d_call: TRBD2
cdr3_nt: TGTGCCAGCAGCCCTTGGCTAGCGGGAGGGCCAAGGTCCTACGAGCAGTACTTC
cdr3_aa: CASSPWLAGGPRSYEQYF

j_call: TRBJ1-4
clone_size: -
v_call: TRBV5-1
d_call: TRBD1
cdr3_nt: TGCGCCAGCAGCTTCGACAGGGGAGATGAAAAACTGTTTTTT
cdr3_aa: CASSFDRGDEKLFF

j_call: TRBJ2-3
clone_size: -
v_call: TRBV10-1
d_call: TRBD2
cdr3_nt: TGCGCCAGCAGTCCTAGCGGGGGCCTCACCTTGAACACAGATACGCAGTATTTT
cdr3_aa: CASSPSGGLTLNTDTQYF

j_call: TRBJ2-5
clone_size: few
v_call: TRBV27
d_call: TRBD1
cdr3_nt: TGTGCCAGCAGCCCACGACAGGGGGGAACGGGAGCCCAAGAGACCCAGTACTTC
cdr3_aa: CASSPRQGGTGAQETQYF

j_call: TRBJ2-3
clone_size: -
v_call: TRBV9
d_call: TRBD1
cdr3_nt: TGTGCCAGCAGCGTTAGGACAGGCATGACCGATACGCAGTATTTT
cdr3_aa: CASSVRTGMTDTQYF

j_call: TRBJ1-2
clone_size: -
v_call: TRBV18
d_call: -
cdr3_nt: TGTGCCAGCTCACGACGGGGAATCGGCGACTATGGCTACACCTTC
cdr3_aa: CASSRRGIGDYGYTF

j_call: TRBJ1-2
clone_size: -
v_call: TRBV5-4
d_call: TRBD1
cdr3_nt: TGTGCCAGCAGCATCACAGGGGACTATGGCTACACCTTC
cdr3_aa: CASSITGDYGYTF

j_call: TRBJ1-1
clone_size: -
v_call: TRBV6-5
d_call: -
cdr3_nt: TGTGCCAGCAGTGCACAGGTGAACACTGAAGCTTTCTTT
cdr3_aa: CASSAQVNTEAFF

j_call: TRBJ1-1
clone_size: few
v_call: TRBV2
d_call: TRBD1
cdr3_nt: TGTGCCAGCAGTCGGGACAGGATGAACACTGAAGCTTTCTTT
cdr3_aa: CASSRDRMNTEAFF

j_call: TRBJ1-5
clone_size: -
v_call: TRBV11-2
d_call: -
cdr3_nt: TGTGCCAGCAGCTTAGATTCCAGGGGCGGTCAGCCCCAGCATTTT
cdr3_aa: CASSLDSRGGQPQHF

j_call: TRBJ2-7
clone_size: -
v_call: TRBV29-1
d_call: -
cdr3_nt: TGCAGCGTTGCCAGTCTGTCCTACGAGCAGTACTTC
cdr3_aa: CSVASLSYEQYF

j_call: TRBJ2-5
clone_size: once
v_call: TRBV7-3
d_call: TRBD2
cdr3_nt: TGTGCCAGCAGCTTAACGCCGCTAGCGGGAGGGGAGACCCAGTACTTC
cdr3_aa: CASSLTPLAGGETQYF

j_call: TRBJ2-7
clone_size: -
v_call: TRBV7-2
d_call: TRBD2
cdr3_nt: TGTGCCAGCAGTCCCCGACTAGCGGTAAGCTCCTACGAGCAGTACTTC
cdr3_aa: CASSPRLAVSSYEQYF

j_call: TRBJ2-7
clone_size: -
v_call: TRBV5-4
d_call: -
cdr3_nt: TGTGCCAGCAGCTTTTCCGGTCTTCGCGAGCAGTACTTC
cdr3_aa: CASSFSGLREQYF

j_call: TRBJ1-1
clone_size: -
v_call: TRBV5-1
d_call: -
cdr3_nt: TGCGCCAGCAGCGAAGGGGTGAACACTGAAGCTTTCTTT
cdr3_aa: CASSEGVNTEAFF

j_call: TRBJ2-2
clone_size: -
v_call: TRBV28
d_call: TRBD2
cdr3_nt: TGTGCCAGCCGAGCGAGGGAGGGACCAAACACCGGGGAGCTGTTTTTT
cdr3_aa: CASRAREGPNTGELFF

j_call: TRBJ2-3
clone_size: -
v_call: TRBV7-8
d_call: -
cdr3_nt: TGTGCCAGCAGCTTAGCACCAGGGCGCACAGATACGCAGTATTTT
cdr3_aa: CASSLAPGRTDTQYF

j_call: TRBJ1-2
clone_size: -
v_call: TRBV27
d_call: -
cdr3_nt: TGTGCCAGCAGTAATACAGGGTGGGCCAACTATGGCTACACCTTC
cdr3_aa: CASSNTGWANYGYTF

j_call: TRBJ1-3
clone_size: -
v_call: TRBV28
d_call: -
cdr3_nt: TGTGCCAGCAGTTTAGAGGGCTCTGGAAACACCATATATTTT
cdr3_aa: CASSLEGSGNTIYF

j_call: TRBJ1-2
clone_size: -
v_call: TRBV7-9
d_call: TRBD1
cdr3_nt: TGTGCCAGCAGCTCGGGACAGGGGGGAACTAACTATGGCTACACCTTC
cdr3_aa: CASSSGQGGTNYGYTF

j_call: TRBJ2-7
clone_size: -
v_call: TRBV6-5
d_call: TRBD2
cdr3_nt: TGTGCCAGCAGCGATATGGGACTAGCGGGAGTCGAGCAGTACTTC
cdr3_aa: CASSDMGLAGVEQYF

j_call: TRBJ2-5
clone_size: -
v_call: TRBV29-1
d_call: TRBD1
cdr3_nt: TGCAGTGCGGGACAGGGAGAAGAGACCCAGTACTTC
cdr3_aa: CSAGQGEETQYF

j_call: TRBJ2-1
clone_size: -
v_call: TRBV7-8
d_call: -
cdr3_nt: TGTGCCAGCAGCTTAGCGGGAGCCGCCTACAATGAGCAGTTCTTC
cdr3_aa: CASSLAGAAYNEQFF

j_call: TRBJ1-4
clone_size: -
v_call: TRBV7-6
d_call: TRBD1
cdr3_nt: TGTGCCAGCAGCTCATTTGTGGGGACAGAGAATGAAAAACTGTTTTTT
cdr3_aa: CASSSFVGTENEKLFF

j_call: TRBJ2-5
clone_size: -
v_call: TRBV10-1
d_call: TRBD1
cdr3_nt: TGCGCCAGAATGGGACAGCTCCGGGCCCAGTACTTC
cdr3_aa: CARMGQLRAQYF

j_call: TRBJ1-3
clone_size: -
v_call: TRBV19
d_call: -
cdr3_nt: TGTGCCAGTAGTATTCGGCGGAACTCTGGAAACACCATATATTTT
cdr3_aa: CASSIRRNSGNTIYF

j_call: TRBJ1-1
clone_size: -
v_call: TRBV2
d_call: TRBD1
cdr3_nt: TGTGCCAGCAGTGCCTACAGGGGGCCCACTGAAGCTTTCTTT
cdr3_aa: CASSAYRGPTEAFF

j_call: TRBJ1-2
clone_size: many
v_call: TRBV10-2
d_call: TRBD1
cdr3_nt: TGCGCCAGCAGTGAGATGTCAGGGGGCGACGGCTACACCTTC
cdr3_aa: CASSEMSGGDGYTF

j_call: TRBJ2-3
clone_size: -
v_call: TRBV27
d_call: -
cdr3_nt: TGTGCCAGCAGTTTACAGGACAGAAGCACAGATACGCAGTATTTT
cdr3_aa: CASSLQDRSTDTQYF

j_call: TRBJ1-1
clone_size: -
v_call: TRBV5-5
d_call: TRBD1
cdr3_nt: TGTGCCAGCAGAACGCAGGGGGACACTGAAGCTTTCTTT
cdr3_aa: CASRTQGDTEAFF

j_call: TRBJ2-1
clone_size: -
v_call: TRBV27
d_call: -
cdr3_nt: TGTGCCAGCAGCCCCCGGACAGTACTACCTTACAATGAGCAGTTCTTC
cdr3_aa: CASSPRTVLPYNEQFF

j_call: TRBJ2-4
clone_size: -
v_call: TRBV4-3
d_call: -
cdr3_nt: TGCGCCAGCAGCCAAGCTATAGCCAAAAACATTCAGTACTTC
cdr3_aa: CASSQAIAKNIQYF

j_call: TRBJ2-3
clone_size: -
v_call: TRBV7-3
d_call: TRBD1
cdr3_nt: TGTGCCAGCAACAGGGGGCAGGGGGGCACAGATACGCAGTATTTT
cdr3_aa: CASNRGQGGTDTQYF

j_call: TRBJ1-3
clone_size: -
v_call: TRBV18
d_call: TRBD1
cdr3_nt: TGTGCCAGCTCCCGCGGACAGGGGGAAAACACCATATATTTT
cdr3_aa: CASSRGQGENTIYF

j_call: TRBJ1-2
clone_size: few
v_call: TRBV5-6
d_call: -
cdr3_nt: TGTGCCAGCAAACGGGGGGCGCATTATGGCTACACCTTC
cdr3_aa: CASKRGAHYGYTF

j_call: TRBJ1-2
clone_size: -
v_call: TRBV7-2
d_call: -
cdr3_nt: TGTGCCAGCAGCTTGGCGGGAGTAAACCTCTATGGCTACACCTTC
cdr3_aa: CASSLAGVNLYGYTF

j_call: TRBJ2-7
clone_size: -
v_call: TRBV6-1
d_call: TRBD1
cdr3_nt: TGTGCCAGCAGTAATCGGGACAGGATTGGGGAGCAGTACTTC
cdr3_aa: CASSNRDRIGEQYF

j_call: TRBJ2-7
clone_size: -
v_call: TRBV18
d_call: -
cdr3_nt: TGTGCCAGCTCACCACATTACAGCTCCTACGAGCAGTACTTC
cdr3_aa: CASSPHYSSYEQYF

j_call: TRBJ2-3
clone_size: -
v_call: TRBV5-1
d_call: TRBD2
cdr3_nt: TGCGCCAGCAGCATATCTAGCGGGGGCCGCCTCGATACGCAGTATTTT
cdr3_aa: CASSISSGGRLDTQYF

j_call: TRBJ2-1
clone_size: few
v_call: TRBV7-2
d_call: TRBD2
cdr3_nt: TGTGCCAGCAGCTTAATGGGACTAGCGCCCCCTCTTAATAAGTTCTTC
cdr3_aa: CASSLMGLAPPLNKFF

j_call: TRBJ1-4
clone_size: -
v_call: TRBV4-1
d_call: -
cdr3_nt: TGCGCCAGCAGCCGCGGAAGGGAAAAACTGTTTTTT
cdr3_aa: CASSRGREKLFF